This T cell receptor beta chain is from a study of OX40 agonist ivuxolimab in advanced cancers. Whole-study results and caveats: At 0.1 to 3.0 mg/kg, clonal expansion of CD4+ and CD8+ blood T cells had occurred by week 6.

To note about this clone: No antigen is known for it. In the same sample, other DNA sequences code for this CDR3.

Profiling relied on immunoSEQ multiplex PCR, and the TCRdb table lists in-frame clones only, not all of them. Of 80,000 to 100,000 clones listed, roughly 85% are singletons. This receptor was taken from an adult with an advanced solid tumor such as melanoma, head and neck, liver or kidney cancer. The sequencing used CD4+ or CD8+ T cells sorted from blood, collected in a trial of the OX40 agonist ivuxolimab.

The CDR3 DNA is TGTGCCAGCAGTTTACCCGACAGCTACGAGCAGTACTTC. Its translation is CASSLPDSYEQYF. The V gene is TRBV28, the J gene TRBJ2-5; maybe TRBD1 (5 bases). The end of the DNA fits TRBJ2-7 better, so the J call may be wrong. Germline loops: CDR1 MDHEN, CDR2 SYDVKM. The CDR3 has 13 amino acids.